This T cell receptor (beta chain) was profiled in a study of shared clonotypes between healthy human individuals (dated by TCRdb to 2018 to 2020). The study in broad terms: Three men and a couple of women, aged 18 to 49 years, made up the cohort. Each donor's leukapheresis produced roughly between about 0.8 and 10 billion PBMCs. Different laboratories and diverse techniques were used to prepare libraries and sequence TCR repertoires, to increase sequencing depth and limit assay-specific biases. For each donor, CD4 naive and CD4 memory were each given three plates, CD8 naive was given two plates, and CD8 memory was given one plate. To estimate repertoire size and how much clonotypes are shared between individuals, the study performed deep sequencing of blood TCR repertoires from 4 to 6 healthy adults. Results the study describes overall, beyond this receptor: The genetic and exposure-history diversity represented was limited by the small number of donors. Naive subsets generally had larger estimated clonotype richness than memory subsets did. Pairwise subsampling led to the expectation that sequencing depth would affect the degree of clonotype sharing among donors. Even with the large sequencing depth, rarefaction of the sorted-subset datasets indicated that sequencing was incomplete. Clonotypes shared by all four sorted-subset donors showed higher generation probabilities than non-shared clonotypes. Sharing across four donors was observed for 5% to 6.5% of naive CD4, under 4% of naive CD8, 2.3% of memory CD4, and over 0.3% of memory CD8 clonotypes. Only blood was sampled, and tissue TCR repertoires likely differ from those in blood.

Using the deep immunoSEQ assay, multiplex PCR amplified TCR CDR3 regions from genomic DNA. Extracted genomic DNA from each cell subset was distributed evenly across all wells of several immunoSEQ 96-well plates, and each plate was treated as a replicate. Each replicate PCR for sorted subsets received around 200 ng genomic DNA, equal to tens of thousands of T cell genomes. The purified libraries were quantified using a Qubit 3.0 fluorometer, sized with a Bioanalyzer 2100, and then quantified again using the KAPA Library Quantification kit. Each immunoSEQ 96-well plate was sequenced on its own single-read 150-cycle Illumina NextSeq 550 flow cell. The original pipeline was this. Because the immunoSEQ output held only junctional sequences and lacked quality scores, the filtering could not match the filtering applied to full-length reads. To assign V/J genes and CDR3, sequences were annotated against IMGT germline references using PyIR, a Python wrapper for IgBLAST v1.9. Reads with weak V/J assignments (E-value above 1e-6), missing CDR3, stop codons, out-of-frame junctions, or ambiguous translated residues were removed. V3J clonotypes were defined as sequences sharing an identical inferred V gene, J gene, and CDR3 amino acid sequence. Percentage overlap between repertoires was calculated by dividing the number of shared unique clonotypes by the size of the smaller repertoire. Three approaches were used to assess repertoire richness: RTK rarefaction, the Chao1 estimator, and Recon v2.1 estimates of unobserved clonotypes. Generation probabilities for all TCRbeta clonotypes obtained by the gDNA method from a handful of donors were computed using OLGA. Not all clones reach the TCRdb copy of this immuneACCESS table, which keeps in-frame sequences only. Checked studies attribute under half of the gap to unresolved V genes and leave the rest unexplained. The D gene and trimming were derived from the DNA, and the V and J assignments and clone size from that table. The table for this sample lists 1.5 million to 2.5 million clones; roughly 94% of them were counted only once. In total, the top ten clones hold 1% to 1.5% of the sample.

CD8 naive samples were obtained by positive selection for CCR7 among CD45RO-negative cells, yielding a CD45RA+CCR7+ population from which TemRA cells were excluded. The donors were healthy, HIV-negative adults with no recently reported acute infections or vaccinations. Every donor was a Caucasian adult living in Nashville, Tennessee, USA. Blood was collected by leukapheresis, and PBMCs were isolated by Ficoll-Histopaque density gradient centrifugation and then cryopreserved in liquid nitrogen vapor phase. Analytical flow cytometry was used to check the purity and quantity of each magnetically sorted T cell population. Genomic DNA was isolated from every sorted fraction and measured by UV absorbance on a Nanodrop 2000c. This clone occurred once. Its antigen is still unknown. Base-call qualities are not available, and no considerably larger clone is one nucleotide away. Material: naive CD8+ T cells sorted from blood. The cell subset or site label on this specimen signifies: CD45RA+CCR7+. This clonotype was sampled from a man aged 18 to 29 in good health.

DNA sequence: TGTGCCAGCAGCCAATCGACAGGGTCCGTAGAGACCCAGTACTTC. It translates as CASSQSTGSVETQYF. The V and J segments used are TRBV4-2 and TRBJ2-5, and 7 junctional nucleotides match TRBD1. The CDR3 measures 15 amino acids from cysteine to phenylalanine. The DNA shown is the 45-base CDR3, in frame from base 1. CDR1 and CDR2 are read off the germline V gene as LGHNA and YNFKEQ. Ends trimmed: V by 2 bases, J by 4 bases; bases unmatched to a gene: 7.